The 9 T cell receptor beta chains below were found in one sample sequenced in a study of shared clonotypes between healthy human individuals. The protocol was immunoSEQ multiplex PCR, while the TCRdb copy is restricted to in-frame clones and leaves out a portion. This table holds under 1 million clones, 90% to 95% found once. CD45RO-negative cells were positively selected for CCR7, leaving out terminally differentiated effector memory CD45RA+ cells. The source material was naive CD8+ T cells sorted from blood. The receptors were gathered from a young man in good health.

J is TRBJ2-4 and V is TRBV10-2; D gene unclear. CDR1 is WSHSY and CDR2 is SAAADI in the germline V gene. This CDR3 spans 11 amino acids. The V and J ends lost 7 bases and 6 bases respectively, with 7 bases between them. CDR3 nucleotides: TGCGCCAGCAACTACGGAAACATTCAGTACTTC. Translation: CASNYGNIQYF.

The gene calls are TRBV19 and TRBJ2-7, with a weak D call TRBD2 (6 bases). Trimming took off 1 base at V and 2 bases at J, with 9 bases between the two ends. CDR3 length equals 14 residues. CDR1 is LNHDA and CDR2 is SQIVND in the germline V gene (reference sequence). The CDR3, as DNA: TGTGCCAGTAGTATAGGACGGGGGACCTACGAGCAGTACTTC. It is translated as CASSIGRGTYEQYF.

This clone was seen a handful of times. The chain employs TRBV11-2 and TRBJ1-5; D not resolved. Germline V CDR1 and CDR2: SGHAT, FQNNGV. Trimming took 5 bases from V and 7 from J, leaving 12 bases between them. The length of the CDR3 is 13 residues. The CDR3 spells CASSGGLAQPQHF. CDR3 nucleotides: TGTGCCAGCAGCGGAGGTCTAGCCCAGCCCCAGCATTTT.

Comments on this clone: A far larger clone lies a single base away; this is likely a read error. The chain joins TRBV13 to TRBJ2-7; D call uncertain. Germline V gene sequence: CDR1 PRHDT, CDR2 FYEKMQ (reference sequence). Trimming pared 2 bases from V and 2 bases from J, leaving 1 base between. CDR3 length: 11 amino acids. The CDR3, as DNA: TGTGCCAGCAGCTTAACCTACGAGCAGTACTTC. Translation gives CASSLTYEQYF.

The genes are TRBV11-2 and TRBJ1-2; 7 bases agree with TRBD1. The V and J ends lost 5 bases and 6 bases, in that order; junction bases with no gene match: 15. Germline V gene data show CDR1 as SGHAT and CDR2 as FQNNGV. This CDR3 is 16 amino acids long. CDR3 DNA sequence: TGTGCCAGCAGCGGCAGGGCGGACAGGCGGCCCGATGGCTACACCTTC. Its translation is CASSGRADRRPDGYTF.

J is TRBJ2-1 and V is TRBV7-3; 7 nucleotides align to TRBD2. The V gene end was trimmed by 5 bases and the J gene end by 0 bases; junction bases not matched to a gene: 7. Germline assignment: CDR1 SGHTA and CDR2 FQGTGA. The CDR3 is 16 residues long. The CDR3 reads CASSLAGDYSYNEQFF. Here the CDR3 DNA reads TGTGCCAGCAGCCTGGCGGGAGACTACTCCTACAATGAGCAGTTCTTC.

The V and J genes are TRBV27 and TRBJ2-3; 9 nucleotides line up with TRBD1. CDR1 and CDR2 (germline): MNHEY, SMNVEV (reference sequence). V trimming: 0 bases; J trimming: 6 bases; junction bases outside the gene matches: 10. This CDR3 has 17 residues. The CDR3 DNA is TGTGCCAGCAGTTTATCTTCGTGGACAGGGGCCACCGATACGCAGTATTTT. Translated, it gives CASSLSSWTGATDTQYF.

On this clone itself: The sample carries other DNA sequences with the same CDR3. The V gene is TRBV15, the J gene TRBJ1-3; a weak D match, TRBD1 (6 bases). Per germline, CDR1 LNHNV and CDR2 YYDKDF (reference sequence). V lost 0 bases to trimming and J lost 4 bases, with 10 bases between them. This CDR3 has 15 amino acids. The CDR3 here is CATSRDRGSGNTIYF. In DNA, the CDR3 is TGTGCCACCAGCAGAGATAGGGGGTCCGGAAACACCATATATTTT.

The chain employs TRBV5-1 and TRBJ2-7, with 7 nucleotides matching TRBD1. Germline lookup yields CDR1 SGHRS and CDR2 YFSETQ. The V gene end was trimmed by 5 bases and the J gene end by 3 bases; junction bases not matched to a gene: 8. This CDR3 region has 14 residues. The CDR3 sequence: CASSDRERSYEQYF. Written as DNA, the CDR3 is TGCGCCAGCAGTGACAGGGAAAGGAGCTACGAGCAGTACTTC.